The 15 T cell receptor beta chains reported below all come from one sample, sequenced in a study of CD8 T cells in Susac syndrome. RNA totalling about 0.5 to 1 ug underwent reverse transcription with random hexamers. TCRdb reprocessed the immunoSEQ multiplex PCR reads with MiXCR, giving one entry per CDR3 protein. The sample lists approximately 190,000 distinct CDR3 sequences; about 95% were seen once. The sample was CD8+ T cells from PBMCs. Receptors were obtained from a human donor with Susac syndrome.

The chain couples TRBV18 to TRBJ2-5; D may correspond to TRBD1 or TRBD2 (5 bases each). There are 15 residues in the CDR3. With 3 bases removed from V and 5 bases from J, the gap between germline ends came to 16 bases. Germline V gene data show CDR1 as KGHSH and CDR2 as LQKENI. CDR3 loop: CASSPSNGGSETQYF. The CDR3 DNA reads TGTGCCAGCTCACCTTCCAATGGGGGTTCGGAGACCCAGTACTTC.

The CDR3 nucleotides read TGTGCCTGGAGTGTCGGGACAGGGTACAATCAGCCCCAGCATTTT. Translation gives CAWSVGTGYNQPQHF. The chain couples TRBV30 to TRBJ1-5; 9 bases fit TRBD1. V was pared by 0 bases and J by 3 bases, with 3 bases of the junction left unmatched. Germline loops: CDR1 GTSNPN, CDR2 SVGIG (reference sequence). CDR3 size: 15 residues.

The chain joins TRBV13 to TRBJ2-3; TRBD1 agrees at 9 bases. The trim removed 5 bases at V and 3 bases at J, leaving 9 bases unmatched. CDR3 length: 16 amino acids. Germline CDR1 PRHDT, CDR2 FYEKMQ (reference sequence). This chain's CDR3 is CASSHTDRGSTDTQYF. In DNA form, the CDR3 reads TGTGCCAGCAGCCACACCGACAGGGGGTCAACAGATACGCAGTATTTT.

This chain connects TRBV11-2 to TRBJ1-3, with TRBD1 as a possible D gene (5 bases). Germline CDR1 reads SGHAT; CDR2 reads FQNNGV. Trimming removed 1 base from V and 1 base from J, with 8 bases in between. The CDR3 totals 15 residues. The CDR3 spells CASSLVGASGNTIYF. In nucleotides, the CDR3 is TGTGCCAGCAGCTTAGTAGGGGCATCTGGAAACACCATATATTTT.

This chain uses TRBV7-9 with TRBJ2-5; D is uncertain. The CDR3 runs 15 residues. The germline V gene encodes CDR1 SEHNR and CDR2 FQNEAQ (reference sequence). Deletions cut 5 bases from V and 4 bases from J, with 17 bases between. CDR3 bases: TGTGCCAGCAGCCCCGCTCCGACCAGAATAGAGACCCAGTACTTC. Translating it yields CASSPAPTRIETQYF.

This clonotype was seen a single time. The chain is built from TRBV13 and TRBJ2-7; 8 nucleotides align to TRBD1. Germline V gives CDR1 PRHDT, CDR2 FYEKMQ (reference sequence). Unmatched junction bases numbered 9, after V lost 5 bases and J lost 3 bases. The CDR3 loop spans 15 amino acids. As DNA, the CDR3 is TGTGCCAGCAGCCCATTAGGACAGGGTCACTACGAGCAGTACTTC. Translated, it gives CASSPLGQGHYEQYF.

The chain combines TRBV18 with TRBJ2-2; the D is unclear. V was clipped by 3 bases and J by 5 bases, with 7 bases between them. CDR3 length: 13 amino acids. Germline V gene data show CDR1 as KGHSH and CDR2 as LQKENI. CDR3 in DNA: TGTGCCAGCTCACCTACCCTAACCGGGGAGCTGTTTTTT. It encodes CASSPTLTGELFF.

This sequence joins TRBV18 and TRBJ2-5; D unresolved. V shed 6 bases and J shed 5 bases, with 10 bases lying between them. This CDR3 region has 12 residues. Germline values: CDR1 KGHSH, CDR2 LQKENI. The CDR3 loop is CASSGVIETQYF. The CDR3 region has the DNA TGTGCCAGCTCGGGCGTGATTGAGACCCAGTACTTC.

The chain is built from TRBV5-1 and TRBJ2-3; 14 bases are shared with TRBD2. J gave up 7 bases and V 3 bases, and 4 bases lay outside the gene matches. This CDR3 comprises 15 residues. Germline CDR1 is SGHRS and CDR2 is YFSETQ. The CDR3 nucleotides are TGCGCCAGCAGCTCGACTAGCGGGGGGGGGAATACGCAGTATTTT. This encodes CASSSTSGGGNTQYF.

The chain links TRBV2 to TRBJ1-5, with 7 bases lining up with TRBD1. The CDR3 runs 15 residues. With V trimmed by 6 bases and J by 1 base, 6 bases remained unmatched. Germline CDR1 is SNHLY and CDR2 is FYNNEI. CDR3 protein: CASSSTGQSNQPQHF. CDR3 nucleotides: TGTGCCAGCAGCTCGACAGGGCAGAGCAATCAGCCCCAGCATTTT.

J is TRBJ1-1 and V is TRBV9; D ambiguous. CDR1 is SGDLS and CDR2 is YYNGEE in the germline V gene. Trimming removed 0 bases at V and 4 bases at J, with 7 bases between. This CDR3 region has 13 residues. The CDR3 here is CASSVVSGTEAFF. The CDR3 DNA reads as TGTGCCAGCAGCGTAGTTTCCGGCACTGAAGCTTTCTTT.

The chain is built from TRBV20-1 and TRBJ1-2; the match to TRBD1 covers 10 bases. The CDR3 totals 17 residues. Germline CDR1 reads DFQATT; CDR2 reads SNEGSKA (reference sequence). V gave up 1 base and J gave up 8 bases; unmatched junction bases: 16. CDR3 nucleotides: TGCAGTGCTAGAGCATCAATGAGGGACAGGGGCAGGGAAGGCTACACCTTC. It translates to CSARASMRDRGREGYTF.

This chain connects TRBV7-9 to TRBJ1-2; D unclear. Germline lookup yields CDR1 SEHNR and CDR2 FQNEAQ (reference sequence). The CDR3 runs to 13 residues. Trimming took off 5 bases at V and 4 bases at J, with 11 bases between the two ends. The DNA of the CDR3 is TGTGCCAGCAGCCTTCGGACCCTCTATGGCTACACCTTC. Its translation is CASSLRTLYGYTF.

The chain couples TRBV6-5 to TRBJ2-7; D might be TRBD2 (5 bases). Between the trimmed V and J ends, which lost 7 bases and 1 base, there was a span of 11 bases. CDR3 size: 13 residues. Germline V gene data show CDR1 as MNHEY and CDR2 as SVGAGI. The CDR3 DNA sequence: TGTGCCAGCACCCCCTCGGGATCCTACGAGCAGTACTTC. This gives the protein CASTPSGSYEQYF.

This chain links TRBV4-1 with TRBJ2-2, with 8 bases aligning to TRBD1. Germline V lookup: CDR1 MGHRA, CDR2 YSYEKL. The CDR3 contains 17 residues. J lost 1 base, V lost 1 base, and 5 bases had no gene match. CDR3 nucleotides: TGCGCCAGCAGCCAAGGTTACAGGGGGAGGAACACCGGGGAGCTGTTTTTT. Translating it yields CASSQGYRGRNTGELFF.